Listed here are 11 T cell receptor beta chains from one sample, sequenced in a study of vaccination and CD4 T cells after COVID-19. Sequence data for DNA of cultured CD4+ T cells were generated by the Oncomine TCR Beta short-read assay. MiXCR, run by TCRdb on the PCR reads, gives a single entry per CDR3 protein. The profile shows roughly 10,000 distinct CDR3 sequences, about 81% of them singletons. Antigens of these TCRs are unknown. Treatment meaning: approximately 9-day PBMC culture with coronavirus spike peptide pools or control peptides (ViraFEST assay). Material for sequencing was CD4+ T cells from blood, cultured in vitro. The source of these receptors is a human donor who had recovered from COVID-19.

This clonotype has just a few counts. This sequence joins TRBV20-1 and TRBJ1-1, with D perhaps matching TRBD1 (6 bases). The ends were cut back, 5 bases at V and 4 bases at J, with 14 bases in the middle. This CDR3 contains 13 residues. Germline assignment: CDR1 DFQATT and CDR2 SNEGSKA (reference sequence). The CDR3 nucleotides are TGCAGTGCTTTGGGGACATTGGGCACTGAAGCTTTCTTT. Protein: CSALGTLGTEAFF.

This clonotype was counted between two and nine times. J is TRBJ2-1 and V is TRBV6-2 or TRBV6-3; D is ambiguous. V lost 7 bases and J lost 1, with 17 bases in between. The CDR3 has 16 amino acids. CDR1 MNHEY and CDR2 SVGEGT come from the germline V gene. The CDR3 region has the DNA TGTGCCAGCATTAATCCCTTAGCAGTTTCCTACAATGAGCAGTTCTTC. It specifies CASINPLAVSYNEQFF.

This chain connects TRBV7-2 to TRBJ2-7; 7 nucleotides align to TRBD2. With V trimmed by 3 bases and J by 7 bases, 12 bases remained unmatched. Germline V gives CDR1 SGHTA, CDR2 FQGNSA. There are 15 residues in the CDR3. The CDR3 nucleotides read TGTGCCAGCAGCTTTACTAGCGATAAGCTAGTGGAGCAGTACTTC. It codes for CASSFTSDKLVEQYF.

The gene calls are TRBV15 and TRBJ2-5, with D perhaps matching TRBD2 (5 bases). The CDR3 sequence is 14 residues long. V dropped 4 bases and J dropped 5 bases, with 14 bases sitting between them. CDR1 is LNHNV, CDR2 YYDKDF, per germline (reference sequence). CDR3 nucleotide sequence: TGTGCCACCAGCACAAGATGGGAGAGCGAGACCCAGTACTTC. Protein sequence: CATSTRWESETQYF.

This chain joins TRBV10-3 and TRBJ1-4; TRBD1 is a possible D gene (6 bases). The germline V and J ends were trimmed by 0 bases and 5 bases, with 10 bases remaining between them. Germline V gene lookup returns CDR1 ENHRY and CDR2 SYGVKD. This CDR3 has 15 residues. The CDR3 region is CAISESDRSNEKLFF. DNA of the CDR3: TGTGCCATCAGTGAGTCGGACAGATCGAATGAAAAACTGTTTTTT.

The J gene is TRBJ1-1, the V gene TRBV6-1; D perhaps matches TRBD1 (5 bases). The CDR3 length is 13 residues. V was shortened by 5 bases and J by 5 bases, with 12 bases between the two germline ends. In germline, CDR1 is MNHNS, CDR2 SASEGT. CDR3 coding DNA: TGTGCCAGCAGTCGGGATGGGGGGACTGAAGCTTTCTTT. This translates into CASSRDGGTEAFF.

The V gene is TRBV11-2, the J gene TRBJ1-1, with 8 bases aligning to TRBD1. Germline V CDR1 and CDR2: SGHAT, FQNNGV. The junction had 9 bases not matched to a gene; V was cut back by 4 bases and J by 5 bases. The CDR3 extends over 15 amino acids. CDR3 DNA sequence: TGTGCCAGCAGCTCGAGGCCCAGGGGGCAAACTGAAGCTTTCTTT. Translated, it gives CASSSRPRGQTEAFF.

The chain joins TRBV28 to TRBJ1-6; 8 nucleotides line up with TRBD1. This CDR3 is 15 amino acids long. Losses at the gene ends were 8 bases for V and 10 bases for J; bases not matched to a gene: 13. Germline V gene lookup returns CDR1 MDHEN and CDR2 SYDVKM. The CDR3: CASVLGQGFRSPLHF. The CDR3 nucleotides read TGTGCCAGCGTGTTAGGACAGGGCTTTCGGTCACCCCTCCACTTT.

The chain joins TRBV27 to TRBJ2-7; TRBD2 matches 9 bases. Losses at the gene ends were 6 bases for V and 3 bases for J; bases not matched to a gene: 9. CDR1 is MNHEY and CDR2 is SMNVEV in the germline V gene (reference sequence). The CDR3 spans 15 residues. The CDR3 protein is CASRGELAGVYEQYF. The DNA for the CDR3 is TGTGCCAGCAGGGGTGAATTAGCGGGGGTCTACGAGCAGTACTTC.

This clonotype was seen only once. The gene calls are TRBV29-1 and TRBJ2-3; D gene unclear. This CDR3 has 12 amino acids. Per the germline V gene, CDR1 is SQVTM and CDR2 is ANQGSEA. V lost 7 bases and J lost 4, with 12 bases in between. This chain's CDR3 is CSGEPIPDTQYF. The CDR3 DNA reads as TGCAGCGGCGAACCAATCCCAGATACGCAGTATTTT.

The sample holds a few counts of this clonotype. The genes are TRBV18 and TRBJ1-5; D is unclear. CDR3 size: 13 residues. Trimming took 1 base from V and 6 from J, leaving 7 bases between them. Germline loops: CDR1 KGHSH, CDR2 LQKENI. CDR3 region: CASSPRVSQPQHF. The CDR3 DNA sequence: TGTGCCAGCTCACCACGGGTATCTCAGCCCCAGCATTTT.